This is a list of T cell receptor beta chains from one sample in a study of blood T cells in healthy people across ages. TCRdb re-called the 5' RACE reads through MiXCR, storing one row per CDR3 protein. The sample holds roughly 1,000,000 distinct CDR3 sequences, about 25% seen once. This sample was also put to use in a study of T cells of mothers and their children.

The sample taken for sequencing was blood. The receptors come from a girl aged 2-10 years in good health. Both conserved end residues are part of each CDR3. Fields, in order: V gene, D gene, clone size, J gene, CDR3 protein, CDR3 DNA. The D gene is left open where the match is weak. Clone size is shown for a subset of rows, as once, few, many or a class of expanded clone.

v_call: TRBV11-2; d_call: TRBD2; clone_size: many; j_call: TRBJ2-5; cdr3_aa: CASSHGLAGEETQYF; cdr3_nt: TGTGCCAGCAGCCATGGACTAGCGGGGGAAGAGACCCAGTACTTC
v_call: TRBV29-1; d_call: NA; clone_size: few; j_call: TRBJ2-1; cdr3_aa: CSVERDPVQDEQFF; cdr3_nt: TGCAGCGTTGAGAGGGACCCCGTACAAGATGAGCAGTTCTTC
v_call: TRBV4-1; d_call: TRBD2; clone_size: few; j_call: TRBJ2-3; cdr3_aa: CASSQGSSSGYPDTQYF; cdr3_nt: TGCGCCAGCAGCCAAGGTTCGTCTAGCGGGTATCCAGATACGCAGTATTTT
v_call: TRBV15; d_call: NA; clone_size: NA; j_call: TRBJ2-5; cdr3_aa: CATSREAGQQETQYF; cdr3_nt: TGTGCCACCAGCAGAGAGGCAGGCCAACAAGAGACCCAGTACTTC
v_call: TRBV20-1; d_call: TRBD2; clone_size: NA; j_call: TRBJ2-5; cdr3_aa: CSASSSGGFQETQYF; cdr3_nt: TGCAGTGCTAGCTCTAGCGGGGGGTTCCAAGAGACCCAGTACTTC
v_call: TRBV3-1; d_call: NA; clone_size: NA; j_call: TRBJ2-7; cdr3_aa: CASSQSDEQYF; cdr3_nt: TGTGCCAGCAGCCAATCCGACGAGCAGTACTTC
v_call: TRBV7-9; d_call: NA; clone_size: NA; j_call: TRBJ1-2; cdr3_aa: CASSSLSGDYGYTF; cdr3_nt: TGTGCCAGCAGCTCCCTTTCAGGGGACTATGGCTACACCTTC
v_call: TRBV5-1; d_call: NA; clone_size: NA; j_call: TRBJ2-7; cdr3_aa: CASSLAPYTYEQYF; cdr3_nt: TGCGCCAGCAGCCTTGCTCCCTACACCTACGAGCAGTACTTC
v_call: TRBV12-5; d_call: NA; clone_size: few; j_call: TRBJ1-4; cdr3_aa: CASGRTGTLDEKLFF; cdr3_nt: TGTGCTAGTGGCCGAACCGGGACATTAGATGAAAAACTGTTTTTT
v_call: TRBV7-2; d_call: NA; clone_size: NA; j_call: TRBJ1-1; cdr3_aa: CASSPTNWGTEAFF; cdr3_nt: TGTGCCAGCAGCCCGACAAACTGGGGCACTGAAGCTTTCTTT
v_call: TRBV20-1; d_call: NA; clone_size: NA; j_call: TRBJ2-7; cdr3_aa: CSARDGPDAGYF; cdr3_nt: TGCAGTGCTAGAGATGGCCCGGATGCGGGGTACTTC
v_call: TRBV29-1; d_call: TRBD2; clone_size: few; j_call: TRBJ2-5; cdr3_aa: CSVVPRLAGGETQYF; cdr3_nt: TGCAGCGTTGTTCCGCGACTAGCGGGAGGGGAGACCCAGTACTTC
v_call: TRBV20-1; d_call: NA; clone_size: NA; j_call: TRBJ1-1; cdr3_aa: CSARSGTEAFF; cdr3_nt: TGCAGTGCTAGATCAGGGACTGAAGCTTTCTTT
v_call: TRBV6-2/TRBV6-3; d_call: NA; clone_size: NA; j_call: TRBJ2-7; cdr3_aa: CASSYNREYEQYF; cdr3_nt: TGTGCCAGCAGTTACAACAGGGAATACGAGCAGTACTTC
v_call: TRBV29-1; d_call: TRBD2; clone_size: many; j_call: TRBJ2-1; cdr3_aa: CSVRLAGWNEQFF; cdr3_nt: TGCAGCGTTAGACTAGCGGGGTGGAATGAGCAGTTCTTC
v_call: TRBV20-1; d_call: TRBD2; clone_size: NA; j_call: TRBJ2-5; cdr3_aa: CSAPLAGGRSQETQYF; cdr3_nt: TGCAGTGCCCCACTAGCGGGGGGGCGGTCCCAAGAGACCCAGTACTTC
v_call: TRBV7-9; d_call: NA; clone_size: NA; j_call: TRBJ1-1; cdr3_aa: CASSPPARGALNTEAFF; cdr3_nt: TGTGCCAGCAGCCCCCCTGCTAGGGGCGCGTTGAACACTGAAGCTTTCTTT
v_call: TRBV6-2/TRBV6-3; d_call: NA; clone_size: few; j_call: TRBJ1-5; cdr3_aa: CASSFAEYSNQPQHF; cdr3_nt: TGTGCCAGCAGTTTTGCAGAGTATAGCAATCAGCCCCAGCATTTT
v_call: TRBV3-1; d_call: NA; clone_size: NA; j_call: TRBJ1-2; cdr3_aa: CASSQVSEDYGYTF; cdr3_nt: TGTGCCAGCAGCCAAGTCTCTGAGGACTATGGCTACACCTTC
v_call: TRBV29-1; d_call: NA; clone_size: NA; j_call: TRBJ2-1; cdr3_aa: CSAAQPYNEQFF; cdr3_nt: TGCAGCGCCGCGCAGCCTTACAATGAGCAGTTCTTC
v_call: TRBV6-5; d_call: TRBD1; clone_size: NA; j_call: TRBJ2-7; cdr3_aa: CASSYGQGFYEQYF; cdr3_nt: TGTGCCAGCAGTTACGGACAGGGATTCTACGAGCAGTACTTC
v_call: TRBV5-1; d_call: NA; clone_size: few; j_call: TRBJ2-3; cdr3_aa: CASSPPNPFTTDTQYF; cdr3_nt: TGCGCCAGCAGCCCCCCAAATCCGTTTACCACAGATACGCAGTATTTT
v_call: TRBV2; d_call: NA; clone_size: few; j_call: TRBJ2-5; cdr3_aa: CASSEGFRGANNERFF; cdr3_nt: TGTGCCAGCAGTGAAGGATTCAGGGGGGCTAACAATGAGCGGTTCTTC
v_call: TRBV5-1; d_call: NA; clone_size: few; j_call: TRBJ2-1; cdr3_aa: CASSNDPYNEQFF; cdr3_nt: TGCGCCAGCAGCAACGACCCGTACAATGAGCAGTTCTTC
v_call: TRBV2; d_call: TRBD1; clone_size: few; j_call: TRBJ1-6; cdr3_aa: CASRDRVSPLHF; cdr3_nt: TGTGCCAGCAGGGACAGGGTCTCACCCCTCCACTTT
v_call: TRBV20-1; d_call: TRBD1; clone_size: NA; j_call: TRBJ1-3; cdr3_aa: CSASSTGAGNTIYF; cdr3_nt: TGCAGTGCCTCTTCAACAGGGGCTGGAAACACCATATATTTT
v_call: TRBV4-3; d_call: NA; clone_size: few; j_call: TRBJ2-7; cdr3_aa: CASSLSQVAYEQYF; cdr3_nt: TGCGCCAGCAGCCTGTCACAGGTAGCCTACGAGCAGTACTTC
v_call: TRBV29-1; d_call: NA; clone_size: once; j_call: TRBJ2-5; cdr3_aa: CSVEEPAETQYF; cdr3_nt: TGCAGCGTTGAAGAACCCGCAGAGACCCAGTACTTC